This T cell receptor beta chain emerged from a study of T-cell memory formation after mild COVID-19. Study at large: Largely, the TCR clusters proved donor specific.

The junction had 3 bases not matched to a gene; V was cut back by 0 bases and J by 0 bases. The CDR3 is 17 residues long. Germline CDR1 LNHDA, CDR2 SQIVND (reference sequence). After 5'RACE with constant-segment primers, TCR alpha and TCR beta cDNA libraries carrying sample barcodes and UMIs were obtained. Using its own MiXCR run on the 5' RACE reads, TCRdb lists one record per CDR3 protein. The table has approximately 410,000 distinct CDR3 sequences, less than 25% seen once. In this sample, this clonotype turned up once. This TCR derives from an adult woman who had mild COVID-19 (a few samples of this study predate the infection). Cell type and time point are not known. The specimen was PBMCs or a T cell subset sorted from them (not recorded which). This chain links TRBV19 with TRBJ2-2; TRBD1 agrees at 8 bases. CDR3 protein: CASSIDRGPANTGELFF. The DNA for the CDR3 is TGTGCCAGTAGTATAGACAGGGGGCCCGCGAACACCGGGGAGCTGTTTTTT.